What follows are 23 T cell receptor beta chains derived from one specimen sequenced in a study of blood T cell repertoires in COVID-19. TCRdb's table, derived via immunoSEQ multiplex PCR, lists solely in-frame clones and lacks some. This table has around 120,000 clones, about 89% appearing once. The specimen sequenced was peripheral blood. These receptors were obtained from a woman in her seventies with acute or convalescent COVID-19.

The rearrangement uses TRBV10-1 and TRBJ1-1; possibly TRBD1 for D (5 bases). Germline lookup yields CDR1 WNHNN and CDR2 SYGVQD (reference sequence). The CDR3 sequence is 11 residues long. CDR3 DNA sequence: TGCAAAAATACTGGGGGGACTGAAGCTTTCTTT. The encoded protein is CKNTGGTEAFF.

The rearrangement joins TRBV6-5 to TRBJ2-2; D perhaps matches TRBD1 (5 bases). With 6 bases removed from V and 5 bases from J, the gap between germline ends came to 16 bases. From germline, CDR1 is MNHEY and CDR2 SVGAGI. The CDR3 consists of 15 residues. Here the CDR3 reads CASSPVGYRTGELFF. The DNA of the CDR3 is TGTGCCAGCAGCCCCGTGGGTTACAGGACCGGGGAGCTGTTTTTT.

V and J are TRBV6-5 and TRBJ1-2; TRBD1 agrees at 9 bases. This CDR3 has 15 residues. V dropped 2 bases and J dropped 4; count of bases not matched to a gene: 5. The germline gives CDR1 MNHEY, CDR2 SVGAGI. The CDR3 reads CASSYMTGGVYGYTF. The DNA for the CDR3 is TGTGCCAGCAGTTACATGACAGGGGGGGTCTATGGCTACACCTTC.

V usage is TRBV5-4 and J usage is TRBJ1-4; 7 bases match TRBD1. CDR1 SGHNT and CDR2 YYREEE come from the germline V gene (reference sequence). J was trimmed by 7 bases and V by 0 bases; bases with no gene match: 3. The CDR3 extends over 14 amino acids. This CDR3 reads CASSLGQGGEKLFF. In DNA form, the CDR3 reads TGTGCCAGCAGCTTGGGACAGGGAGGTGAAAAACTGTTTTTT.

V usage is TRBV10-2 and J usage is TRBJ2-2, with D possibly matching TRBD1 (5 bases). V was clipped by 3 bases and J by 0 bases, with 8 bases between them. The CDR3 extends over 15 amino acids. Germline V gene sequence: CDR1 WSHSY, CDR2 SAAADI. DNA for the CDR3: TGCGCCAGCAGTGATCCAGGGTCGAACACCGGGGAGCTGTTTTTT. Translating it yields CASSDPGSNTGELFF.

The J gene is TRBJ1-1, the V gene TRBV20-1; D is unclear. The CDR3 has 11 amino acids. V shed 0 bases and J shed 10 bases, with 9 bases lying between them. Germline CDR1 DFQATT, CDR2 SNEGSKA (reference sequence). The CDR3 is CSARDLRGAFF. CDR3 coding DNA: TGCAGTGCTAGAGACCTCCGGGGAGCTTTCTTT.

The genes are TRBV24-1 and TRBJ2-1, with 8 bases that match TRBD1. J was trimmed by 15 bases and V by 3 bases; bases with no gene match: 6. CDR1 and CDR2 from the germline V gene are KGHDR and SFDVKD. The CDR3 is made up of 12 amino acids. The CDR3 sequence is CATSDTGTGTFF. The CDR3 coding sequence is TGTGCCACCAGTGATACCGGGACAGGTACGTTCTTC.

The CDR3 reads CATSDLSNSPYEQYF. CDR3 nucleotides: TGTGCCACCAGTGATTTGAGCAACAGCCCCTACGAGCAGTACTTC. This chain uses TRBV24-1 with TRBJ2-7; D gene unclear. Germline-derived CDR1 and CDR2 are KGHDR and SFDVKD. The CDR3 extends over 15 amino acids. The V end was cut by 0 bases, the J end by 2 bases, with 10 bases between.

The chain links TRBV10-2 to TRBJ2-7; the D gene is possibly TRBD2 (5 bases). Trimming pared 4 bases from V and 5 bases from J, leaving 15 bases between. This CDR3 spans 14 amino acids. Germline assignment: CDR1 WSHSY and CDR2 SAAADI. The CDR3 nucleotides read TGCGCCAGCAGTGTACAATGGAACGGGAACGAGCAGTACTTC. Translated, it gives CASSVQWNGNEQYF.

The chain uses TRBV28 and TRBJ2-5, with 9 bases that match TRBD1. The J segment lost 1 base and the V segment lost 6 bases, leaving 3 bases of the junction unmatched. Germline V gene sequence: CDR1 MDHEN, CDR2 SYDVKM. The CDR3 extends over 14 amino acids. The DNA for the CDR3 is TGTGCCAGCAGACGGGGACAGGGCCAAGAGACCCAGTACTTC. Encoded protein: CASRRGQGQETQYF.

The rearrangement joins TRBV7-3 to TRBJ2-1, with 7 bases matching TRBD1. From germline, CDR1 is SGHTA and CDR2 FQGTGA. The CDR3 consists of 13 residues. With V trimmed by 5 bases and J by 6 bases, 4 bases remained unmatched. This CDR3 reads CASSTGTVNEQFF. The CDR3 DNA sequence: TGTGCCAGCAGCACCGGGACAGTCAATGAGCAGTTCTTC.

The chain recombines TRBV10-3 with TRBJ1-2; D is unresolved. The CDR3 is 14 amino acids. V dropped 6 bases and J dropped 2 bases, with 13 bases sitting between them. Germline loops: CDR1 ENHRY, CDR2 SYGVKD. Here the CDR3 reads CAISPLPGNYGYTF. CDR3 nucleotides: TGTGCCATCAGCCCCTTGCCCGGGAACTATGGCTACACCTTC.

The chain couples TRBV11-3 to TRBJ1-6, with 7 bases identical to TRBD1. Germline-derived CDR1 and CDR2 are SGHNT and YENEEA. The CDR3 extends over 15 amino acids. The J segment lost 7 bases and the V segment lost 4 bases, leaving 7 bases of the junction unmatched. For the CDR3, the DNA is TGTGCCAGCAGCTCTCCGACAGGGAGGAATTCACCCCTCCACTTT. Amino acid sequence: CASSSPTGRNSPLHF.

This sequence joins TRBV27 and TRBJ2-1; 7 nucleotides agree with TRBD1. CDR3 length equals 20 residues. CDR1 is MNHEY and CDR2 is SMNVEV in the germline V gene (reference sequence). J lost 7 bases, V lost 1 base, and 22 bases had no gene match. CDR3 sequence (DNA): TGTGCCAGCAGTTTATTTAGGGGACAGAAATCTTCCCTCGGGTTGAATGAGCAGTTCTTC. It encodes CASSLFRGQKSSLGLNEQFF.

The chain couples TRBV27 to TRBJ2-5, with 10 bases aligning to TRBD2. V lost 4 bases, J lost 2 bases, and 1 base stayed unmatched. CDR3 length equals 14 residues. Germline lookup yields CDR1 MNHEY and CDR2 SMNVEV (reference sequence). CDR3 sequence reads: CASSSTSGQETQYF. CDR3 sequence (DNA): TGTGCCAGCAGTTCGACTAGCGGGCAAGAGACCCAGTACTTC.

The chain recombines TRBV5-1 with TRBJ2-1; D is possibly TRBD1 (5 bases). The CDR3 has 13 amino acids. Germline CDR1 SGHRS, CDR2 YFSETQ. Deletions cut 1 base from V and 7 bases from J, with 9 bases between. The CDR3 region has the DNA TGCGCCAGCAGCTTGCAAAGGGGAAATGAGCAGTTCTTC. Amino acid sequence: CASSLQRGNEQFF.

The table lists this clone with a count of one. The J gene is TRBJ2-1, the V gene TRBV7-3; no reliable D call. Germline assignment: CDR1 SGHTA and CDR2 FQGTGA. V was trimmed by 0 bases and J by 6 bases, leaving 6 bases between them. The CDR3 has 13 residues. Written as DNA, the CDR3 is TGTGCCAGCAGCTTAACCGCGGTCAATGAGCAGTTCTTC. This codes for CASSLTAVNEQFF.

This clone was detected only a few times. The rearrangement links TRBV4-1 to TRBJ2-3; TRBD1 aligns across 12 bases. CDR3 size: 15 residues. Germline values: CDR1 MGHRA, CDR2 YSYEKL. The ends lost 1 base at V and 6 bases at J; junction bases unmatched: 2. DNA of the CDR3: TGCGCCAGCAGCCAAGGGGACAGGGGGCTTGATACGCAGTATTTT. Translated: CASSQGDRGLDTQYF.

V and J are TRBV6-5 and TRBJ1-2; the match to TRBD1 covers 7 bases. CDR1 is MNHEY, CDR2 SVGAGI, per germline. The CDR3 loop spans 13 amino acids. The V and J ends lost 9 bases and 2 bases, in that order; junction bases with no gene match: 6. CDR3 coding DNA: TGTGCCAGGGACCGGGACAGAAACTATGGCTACACCTTC. This sequence encodes CARDRDRNYGYTF.

V usage is TRBV11-3 and J usage is TRBJ1-1; the match to TRBD1 covers 7 bases. CDR1 is SGHNT and CDR2 is YENEEA in the germline V gene. Trimming cost V 3 bases and J 4 bases; bases outside gene matches: 2. This CDR3 spans 13 amino acids. The CDR3 nucleotides are TGTGCCAGCAGCTTCGGGACAGCCACTGAAGCTTTCTTT. Translated, it gives CASSFGTATEAFF.

The J gene is TRBJ1-4, the V gene TRBV12-3 or TRBV12-4; 7 nucleotides line up with TRBD1. J lost 7 bases, V lost 7 bases, and 6 bases had no gene match. This CDR3 region has 13 residues. The CDR3, as DNA: TGTGCCAGCACCTCAGGGGGTGGTGAAAAACTGTTTTTT. Its translation: CASTSGGGEKLFF.

CDR3 coding DNA: TGTGCCAGCAGCTTAGCAGGGGTGGGCAATGAGCAGTTCTTC. It specifies CASSLAGVGNEQFF. This rearrangement joins TRBV7-2 to TRBJ2-1; D is possibly TRBD1 (5 bases). The length of the CDR3 is 14 residues. The germline V gene has CDR1 SGHTA and CDR2 FQGNSA. V lost 0 bases to trimming and J lost 6 bases, with 9 bases between them.

V is TRBV2 and J is TRBJ2-5; the match to TRBD2 covers 12 bases. The CDR3 has 16 amino acids. The V and J ends lost 6 bases and 5 bases, in that order; junction bases with no gene match: 10. Germline V CDR1 and CDR2: SNHLY, FYNNEI. The CDR3 loop is CASSRASGGAVETQYF. CDR3 sequence (DNA): TGTGCCAGCAGCCGGGCTAGCGGGGGGGCCGTGGAGACCCAGTACTTC.